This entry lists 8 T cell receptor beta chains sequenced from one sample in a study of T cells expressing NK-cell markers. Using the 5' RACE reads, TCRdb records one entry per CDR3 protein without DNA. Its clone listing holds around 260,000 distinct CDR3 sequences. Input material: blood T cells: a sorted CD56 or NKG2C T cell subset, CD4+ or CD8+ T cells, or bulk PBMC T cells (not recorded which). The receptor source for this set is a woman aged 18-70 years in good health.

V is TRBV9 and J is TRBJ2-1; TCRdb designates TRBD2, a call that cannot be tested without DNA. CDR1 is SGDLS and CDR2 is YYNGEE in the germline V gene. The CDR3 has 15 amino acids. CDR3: CASSVNSGGANEQFF.

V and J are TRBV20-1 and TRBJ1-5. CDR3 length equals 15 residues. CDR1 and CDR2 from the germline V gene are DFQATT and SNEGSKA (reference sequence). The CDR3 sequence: CSARESGQGGQPQHF.

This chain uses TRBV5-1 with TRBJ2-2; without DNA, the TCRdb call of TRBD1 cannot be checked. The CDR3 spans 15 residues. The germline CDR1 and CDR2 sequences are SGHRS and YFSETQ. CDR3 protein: CASSSGTVYTGELFF.

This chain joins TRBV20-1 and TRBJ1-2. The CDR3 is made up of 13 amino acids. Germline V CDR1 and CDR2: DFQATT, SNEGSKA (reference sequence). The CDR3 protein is CRAGGVGNYGYTF.

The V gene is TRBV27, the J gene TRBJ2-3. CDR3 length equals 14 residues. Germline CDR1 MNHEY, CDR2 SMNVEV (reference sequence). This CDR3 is CASSHKLTTDTQYF.

CDR3 sequence reads: CASSPQDGLTDTQYF. J is TRBJ2-3 and V is TRBV5-1; TCRdb's D gene call, TRBD1, goes unchecked for lack of DNA. Germline CDR1 is SGHRS and CDR2 is YFSETQ. CDR3 size: 15 residues.

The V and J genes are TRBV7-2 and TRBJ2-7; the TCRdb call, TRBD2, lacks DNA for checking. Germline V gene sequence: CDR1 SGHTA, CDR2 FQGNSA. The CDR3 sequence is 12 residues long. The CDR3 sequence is CASSFLGSEQYF.

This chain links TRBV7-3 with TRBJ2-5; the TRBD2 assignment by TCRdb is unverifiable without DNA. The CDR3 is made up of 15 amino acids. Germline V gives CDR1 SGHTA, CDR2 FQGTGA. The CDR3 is CASSFGGGGYETQYF. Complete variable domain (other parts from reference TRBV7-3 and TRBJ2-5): GAGVSQTPSNKVTEKGKYVELRCDPISGHTALYWYRQSLGQGPEFLIYFQGTGAADDSGLPNDRFFAVRPEGSVSTLKIQRTERGDSAVYLCASSFGGGGYETQYFGPGTRLLVL.